This TCR beta chain was documented in a study of shared clonotypes between healthy human individuals (dated by TCRdb to about 2020). As for the study more broadly: A couple of women and a few men aged 18 to 49 years were included in the cohort. To estimate repertoire size and how much clonotype sharing occurs between individuals, the study deeply sequenced the blood TCR repertoires of 4 to 6 healthy adults. Leukapheresis yielded between about 0.94 and 8.9 billion PBMCs per donor. To increase sequencing depth and limit assay-specific biases, TCR repertoire library preparation and sequencing were carried out by different laboratories using diverse techniques. For each donor, CD4 naive and CD4 memory were each given three plates, CD8 naive was given two plates, and CD8 memory was given one plate.

Paper-wide results and their limitations: Incomplete sequencing was indicated by rarefaction of sorted-subset datasets, despite the large sequencing depth. Because the study included only a small number of donors, the genetic and exposure-history diversity represented was limited. Larger estimated clonotype richness was generally found for naive subsets than for memory subsets. Clonotypes shared by all four sorted-subset donors showed higher generation probabilities than non-shared clonotypes. Sharing across several donors was observed for around 5% of naive CD4, over 3% of naive CD8, over 2% of memory CD4, and around 0.44% of memory CD8 clonotypes. Sampling was restricted to blood, and TCR repertoires in tissues likely differ from the TCR repertoires found in blood. Pairwise subsampling indicated that sequencing depth was expected to affect the degree of clonotype sharing among donors.

TCR CDR3 regions were amplified from genomic DNA by multiplex PCR using the deep immunoSEQ assay. Genomic DNA extracted from each cell subset was distributed evenly over all wells of several immunoSEQ 96-well plates, and each plate served as one replicate. For sorted subsets, around 200 ng genomic DNA, equal to 25,000 to 35,000 T cell genomes, was loaded into each replicate PCR. Purified libraries were measured with a Qubit 3.0 fluorometer, size-checked on a Bioanalyzer 2100, and measured again with the KAPA Library Quantification kit. Every immunoSEQ 96-well plate was sequenced on a dedicated single-read 150-cycle Illumina NextSeq 550 flow cell. In the paper's pipeline: The immunoSEQ output contained only junctional sequences without quality scores, so filtering could not match that applied to full-length reads. To assign V/J genes and CDR3, sequences were annotated using PyIR, a Python wrapper for IgBLAST v1.9, with IMGT germline references. Reads were filtered out if the reads had weak V/J assignments (E-value above 1e-6), no CDR3, stop codons, out-of-frame junctions, or ambiguous translated residues. V3J clonotypes were defined as sequences sharing an identical inferred V gene, J gene, and CDR3 amino acid sequence. To compute the percentage overlap between repertoires, the number of shared unique clonotypes was divided by the size of the smaller repertoire. Richness of each repertoire was evaluated using RTK rarefaction, the Chao1 estimator, and Recon v2.1 estimates of unobserved clonotypes. OLGA was used to compute generation probabilities for all TCRbeta clonotypes that the gDNA method yielded from a handful of donors. As stored in TCRdb, this immuneACCESS dataset retains in-frame rearrangements with V and J assigned. A fraction of the clones does not appear; measured against another copy, unresolved V genes explain less than half of the discrepancy, and the remainder lacks a known reason. That table supplies the V and J calls and clone size; D and trimming were determined from the DNA. Recorded for this sample are 1,400,000 or so clones; approximately 98.5% of them occurred a single time. The top ten clones comprise approximately 0.4% of the sample.

The donors were healthy, HIV-negative adults who had no recently reported acute infections or vaccinations. Only Caucasian adults living in Nashville, Tennessee, USA were represented among the donors. CD4+ T cells were enriched by magnetic negative selection, after which naive cells were positively selected on CD45RA and the negative fraction was taken as the memory subset. Blood was collected by leukapheresis, and PBMCs were isolated by Ficoll-Histopaque density gradient centrifugation and then cryopreserved in liquid nitrogen vapor phase. Purity and quantity of every magnetically sorted T cell population were checked by analytical flow cytometry. Genomic DNA was isolated from every sorted fraction and measured by UV absorbance on a Nanodrop 2000c. Sequences MRHNA (CDR1) and SNTAGT (CDR2) are obtained from the germline V gene. From its cysteine to its phenylalanine, the CDR3 spans 14 amino acids. Here the CDR3 DNA is all that survives: 42 bases in frame from base 1. The V and J ends are trimmed by 3 bases and 4 bases, leaving 10 bases between them.

With respect to this clone: Its antigen is still unknown. The sample holds no much larger clone one base away, and base qualities are not on file.

The rearranged chain carries TRBV6-4 and TRBJ2-1; too little of a D gene remains to name it. The source of this sequence is a young man in good health. Sequencing was done on a sample of naive CD4+ T cells sorted from blood. The sample's cell subset or site label is to be understood as: CD45RA+ positively selected. CDR3 region: CASSEASGYNEQFF. At the DNA level, the sequence is TGTGCCAGCAGTGAAGCCTCTGGGTACAATGAGCAGTTCTTC.